This T cell receptor beta chain was documented in a study of shared clonotypes between healthy human individuals. Study results and limitations: In the sorted subsets, rarefaction showed sequencing was incomplete despite large depth. Expectations were that clonotype sharing among donors would be affected by sequencing depth. There were few donors, and this limited the genetic and exposure-history diversity represented. Naive CD4 clonotypes were shared across a handful of donors at roughly 5.5%.

Sequencing used immunoSEQ multiplex PCR; TCRdb keeps in-frame clones, though not all of them. The table includes approximately 2.5 million clones, around 90% detected once. As for this clone: Antigen: not known.

Sequenced material: naive CD4+ T cells sorted from blood. The sample's subset: CD45RA+ positively selected. The origin of this receptor is a man between 18 and 29 years old in good health.

The CDR3 here is CAWTKDTAQETQYF. The CDR3 DNA is TGTGCCTGGACAAAGGACACAGCCCAAGAGACCCAGTACTTC. The chain is built from TRBV30 and TRBJ2-5; TRBD1 is a possible D gene (5 bases). The CDR3 length is 14 residues. V was clipped by 4 bases and J by 1 base, with 13 bases between them. CDR1 GTSNPN and CDR2 SVGIG come from the germline V gene (reference sequence). The full variable domain, completed using reference TRBV30 and TRBJ2-5, is SQTIHQWPATLVQPVGSPLSLECTVEGTSNPNLYWYRQAAGRGLQLLFYSVGIGQISSEVPQNLSASRPQDRQFILSSKKLLLSDSGFYLCAWTKDTAQETQYFGPGTRLLVL.